The 2 T cell receptor beta chains presented below share a single source sample, sequenced in a study of OX40 agonist ivuxolimab in advanced cancers. Assay: immunoSEQ multiplex PCR; the TCRdb copy retains only in-frame clones and omits some. This table has about 40,000 clones, about 89% appearing once. Source: CD4+ or CD8+ T cells sorted from blood, taken in a trial of the OX40 agonist ivuxolimab. These receptors were taken from an adult with an advanced solid tumor such as melanoma, head and neck, liver or kidney cancer.

The sample holds one count of this clone. The chain recombines TRBV5-4 with TRBJ2-1; no clear D. The germline gives CDR1 SGHNT, CDR2 YYREEE (reference sequence). The germline V and J ends were trimmed by 1 base and 2 bases, with 7 bases remaining between them. The CDR3 loop spans 14 amino acids. The CDR3 DNA reads as TGTGCCAGCAGCTTGAGTCTAGCCTACAATGAGCAGTTCTTC. Translation: CASSLSLAYNEQFF.

The V gene is TRBV13, the J gene TRBJ2-2; 7 bases agree with TRBD1. In germline, CDR1 is PRHDT, CDR2 FYEKMQ (reference sequence). This CDR3 is 15 amino acids long. With 2 bases clipped from V and 4 bases from J, the junction kept 4 bases outside the gene matches. The CDR3 nucleotides are TGTGCCAGCAGCTTAACCGGGACAGCCACCGGGGAGCTGTTTTTT. This translates into CASSLTGTATGELFF.